Below are 15 T cell receptor beta chains sequenced from a single sample in a study of T cells after yellow fever vaccination (dated by TCRdb to the late 2010s). Libraries came from 5' RACE. The sample was run on an Illumina HiSeq 2500. TCRdb reprocessing: public reads trimmed at Q25 with fastp, clones called with MiXCR, in-frame beta chains kept. Records with the same CDR3 protein are collapsed into one entry carrying the most frequent genes and DNA. In this sample the table shows 150,000 to 200,000 distinct CDR3 sequences, 5.5% to 7.5% of which occur a single time. The top ten constitute more than 2% of the sample. Per the publication, the treatment or condition label means: live attenuated yellow fever vaccine strain. This specimen was CD4+ T cells sorted from PBMCs, taken roughly 5 days after the first yellow fever vaccination. Source of these receptors: a young man who received the YFV17D yellow fever vaccine.

This clonotype was seen only a few times. The rearrangement links TRBV6-5 to TRBJ1-2; D ambiguous. Trimming took 2 bases from V and 2 from J, leaving 6 bases between them. Germline lookup yields CDR1 MNHEY and CDR2 SVGAGI. There are 13 residues in the CDR3. CDR3 residues: CASSYVRNYGYTF. CDR3 in DNA: TGTGCCAGCAGTTACGTTAGGAACTATGGCTACACCTTC.

This clonotype has at least ten counts. V and J are TRBV12-3 or TRBV12-4 and TRBJ2-3, with TRBD2 matching over 9 bases. The CDR3 runs 16 residues. The trim removed 9 bases at V and 0 bases at J, leaving 10 bases unmatched. The CDR3 is CASGSGGLSSTDTQYF. For the CDR3, the DNA is TGTGCCAGTGGGAGCGGGGGGCTTTCTAGCACAGATACGCAGTATTTT.

The chain is built from TRBV6-1 and TRBJ2-7, with 10 bases fitting TRBD1. With V trimmed by 6 bases and J by 7 bases, 9 bases remained unmatched. The length of the CDR3 is 14 residues. Germline V gene sequence: CDR1 MNHNS, CDR2 SASEGT. DNA for the CDR3: TGTGCCAGCAGACTGGGACAGGGGACGAGTGAGCAGTACTTC. It codes for CASRLGQGTSEQYF.

Only a few counts were recorded for this clonotype. V and J are TRBV10-3 and TRBJ2-5, with D hard to call. The V gene lost 2 bases and the J gene lost 5 bases, with 9 bases spanning the gap. The CDR3 is 13 residues long. Looked up from germline, CDR1 is ENHRY and CDR2 is SYGVKD. CDR3 DNA: TGTGCCATCAGTGAGGCCCAGCCGGAGACCCAGTACTTC. Translated: CAISEAQPETQYF.

This clonotype came up a few times. The rearrangement links TRBV6-5 to TRBJ2-1, with 10 bases fitting TRBD2. V gave up 0 bases and J gave up 8 bases; unmatched junction bases: 7. Germline values: CDR1 MNHEY, CDR2 SVGAGI. There are 16 residues in the CDR3. DNA for the CDR3: TGTGCCAGCAGTTACTCAGTAGCGGGGGGTATTTATGAGCAGTTCTTC. Protein: CASSYSVAGGIYEQFF.

This clonotype has more than one count but fewer than ten. V is TRBV11-2 and J is TRBJ2-3, with D unclear. The CDR3 totals 13 residues. Trimming left V 3 bases short and J 4 bases short, with 8 bases between. Germline assignment: CDR1 SGHAT and CDR2 FQNNGV. The CDR3 loop reads CASSFGPPDTQYF. In nucleotides, the CDR3 is TGTGCCAGCAGCTTTGGCCCTCCAGATACGCAGTATTTT.

This clonotype was detected many times. The chain links TRBV7-9 to TRBJ1-5; the D gene is possibly TRBD1 (6 bases). The CDR3 is 15 residues long. Looked up from germline, CDR1 is SEHNR and CDR2 is FQNEAQ (reference sequence). The germline V and J ends were trimmed by 5 bases and 6 bases, with 17 bases remaining between them. As DNA, the CDR3 is TGTGCCAGCAGCCCCACCGGTGGAGGGGGTCAGCCCCAGCATTTT. This translates into CASSPTGGGGQPQHF.

J is TRBJ1-5 and V is TRBV7-2, with D unclear. Germline CDR1 is SGHTA and CDR2 is FQGNSA. V was cut by 5 bases and J by 0 bases, with 5 bases left in between. The CDR3 spans 13 residues. As DNA, the CDR3 is TGTGCCAGCAGCGACATTAGCAATCAGCCCCAGCATTTT. This encodes CASSDISNQPQHF.

This clonotype was recorded many times. The rearrangement joins TRBV7-2 to TRBJ2-5; D is ambiguous. This CDR3 comprises 11 residues. Germline CDR1 and CDR2: SGHTA and FQGNSA. The V and J ends lost 5 bases and 6 bases respectively, with 7 bases between them. The CDR3 loop reads CASSQRQTQYF. Written as DNA, the CDR3 is TGTGCCAGCAGCCAGCGACAGACCCAGTACTTC.

This clonotype was detected ten times or more. The chain links TRBV7-3 to TRBJ2-5; D unclear. V was cut by 6 bases and J by 5 bases, with 16 bases left in between. The CDR3 contains 14 residues. Germline CDR1 is SGHTA and CDR2 is FQGTGA. The CDR3 DNA reads TGTGCCAGCAGTTTGGACGGACGGACGGAGACCCAGTACTTC. Amino acid sequence: CASSLDGRTETQYF.

This clonotype appeared many times. The chain is built from TRBV9 and TRBJ1-3; D is unresolved. Trimming cost V 1 base and J 3 bases, with 23 bases left between them. CDR1 is SGDLS, CDR2 YYNGEE, per germline. There are 19 residues in the CDR3. CDR3 sequence: CASSVRPGGRQMGGNTIYF. The DNA of the CDR3 is TGTGCCAGCAGCGTAAGGCCCGGCGGGCGCCAGATGGGTGGAAACACCATATATTTT.

The DNA for the CDR3 is TGTGCCACCAGTTTCCAGAATGAGCAGTTCTTC. It codes for CATSFQNEQFF. This chain uses TRBV24-1 with TRBJ2-1; D remains unclear. Germline lookup yields CDR1 KGHDR and CDR2 SFDVKD. The CDR3 is 11 residues long. The V and J ends lost 6 bases and 7 bases respectively, with 6 bases between them.

The table lists this clonotype with a few counts. V is TRBV5-1 and J is TRBJ2-1; 15 bases agree with TRBD2. The CDR3 contains 17 residues. CDR1 is SGHRS and CDR2 is YFSETQ in the germline V gene. V lost 4 bases and J lost 9; bases outside the gene matches: 11. The CDR3 sequence: CASSSGLAGGLGGEQFF. CDR3 DNA sequence: TGCGCCAGCAGCAGTGGACTAGCGGGGGGGCTTGGTGGTGAGCAGTTCTTC.

This clonotype was recorded a few times. The chain links TRBV6-1 to TRBJ1-2; 9 nucleotides match TRBD1. The germline CDR1 and CDR2 sequences are MNHNS and SASEGT. The CDR3 covers 13 residues. V dropped 8 bases and J dropped 2; count of bases not matched to a gene: 3. CDR3 sequence reads: CASSDRGNYGYTF. CDR3 sequence (DNA): TGTGCCAGCTCGGACAGGGGCAACTATGGCTACACCTTC.

The chain employs TRBV25-1 and TRBJ1-1; D is ambiguous. The V and J ends lost 8 bases and 0 bases respectively, with 4 bases between them. The CDR3 runs 11 residues. From germline, CDR1 is MGHDK and CDR2 SYGVNS. CDR3 residues: CASGVNTEAFF. In DNA form, the CDR3 reads TGTGCCAGCGGGGTGAACACTGAAGCTTTCTTT.